Described below is a single T cell receptor (beta chain) sequence and its context. Its antigen is unknown. No much larger clonotype is one base removed from it; base qualities were not supplied. Whole blood was collected in K2EDTA tubes by collaborating institutions according to the institutions' own protocols. For TCRbeta analysis, collaborators shipped samples in one of three forms: frozen whole blood, isolated PBMCs, or DNA extracted from either of those sample types. The data were obtained in a study of blood T cell repertoires in COVID-19 (dated by TCRdb to 2020 to 2021). Regarding the complete study: Collaborator samples came from the United States, Italy and Spain and covered acute and convalescent phases of COVID-19. The material from the prospective study consisted of cDNA or gDNA derived from T cells, B-cell-depleted T cells, or PBMCs. Deeply sampled blood TCRbeta repertoires from subjects exposed to, actively infected with, or recovered from COVID-19 were included in the dataset. The repertoires were released in a freely available public database meant as a resource for research on the immune response to SARS-CoV-2. The samples were drawn from two sources: the first 160 participants of the ongoing ImmuneRACE study, and some 1,300 subjects contributed by 6 global collaborators. Sample metadata almost always included a de-identified subject ID, COVID-19 status, age in years and sex. Where available, HLA class I and class II types were taken from metadata supplied by the sample provider and were not determined by assay-based typing. Here is what the overall study found, with its caveats: The quantity of clinical and demographic metadata differed by source and by participant and was supplied without curation.

V lost 4 bases and J lost 7 bases, and the count of bases not matched to a germline gene is 12. Including the terminal cysteine and phenylalanine, the CDR3 comprises 14 residues. Only the CDR3 portion is preserved as DNA: 42 bases, with reading frame beginning at the first base. CDR1 and CDR2 were assigned from the germline V gene (reference sequence) as GTSNPN and SVGIG. The immunoSEQ Assay, a bias-controlled multiplex PCR, was used to amplify TCRbeta CDR3 regions from genomic DNA. The original pipeline was this. Within the assay, amplification of reference gene primers was used to estimate how many nucleated cells each sample contained. Sequence reads were collapsed and filtered to measure the absolute abundance of every unique TCRbeta CDR3 rearrangement. Productive Simpson clonality was computed per sample as the square root of Simpson's diversity index over productive rearrangements. Drawn from immuneACCESS, this table holds only the in-frame rearrangements with V and J called that TCRdb kept. Clones are partly lost; checked studies trace under half to an unresolved V gene and leave the rest unexplained. That table is the source of V, J and clone size, and D and trimming were worked out from the DNA. This sample lists about 60,000 clones; 75% to 80% were detected once. Of the sample, roughly half is held by the ten largest clones.

The sequenced sample consisted of peripheral blood. The V gene is TRBV30 and the J gene is TRBJ1-2, and 7 junctional nucleotides match TRBD1. This receptor was identified in a woman aged 80 or over with acute or convalescent COVID-19. The encoded CDR3 is CAWTLDRGQGGYTF. The DNA sequence follows: TGTGCCTGGACCCTAGATAGGGGGCAAGGTGGCTACACCTTC.